The clone carrying this T cell receptor (beta chain) was seen a handful of times. What it binds is not known. V lost 4 bases, J lost 0 bases, and 10 bases lay in between. CDR3 length: 15 residues. Germline V CDR1 and CDR2: MNHEY, SMNVEV (reference sequence). The data originate from a study of T-cell memory formation after mild COVID-19. Study observations and caveats: Still unconfirmed is whether the second-wave clones peaking on day 37 recognized SARS-CoV-2. Memory from before infection featured some responding clones, which suggests cross-reactive memory joined. Largely, contracting CD4+ clones fell within CM and EM, and contracting CD8+ clones within EMRA.

Researchers used 5'RACE with constant-segment primers to make TCR alpha and TCR beta cDNA libraries that carry sample barcodes and UMIs. TCRdb re-derived calls from the 5' RACE reads in MiXCR, one entry per CDR3 protein. Altogether hundreds of thousands of distinct CDR3 sequences are present, under 20% being singletons, with the ten largest covering around 11%. The chain couples TRBV27 to TRBJ2-1, with D possibly TRBD2 on 5 matching bases. The material sequenced was PBMCs or a T cell subset sorted from them (not recorded which). This TCR came from an adult woman who had mild COVID-19 (a few samples of this study predate the infection). Cell type and time point are not known. CDR3 protein: CASSYRGYSYNEQFF. CDR3 bases: TGTGCCAGCAGTTACCGGGGATACTCCTACAATGAGCAGTTCTTC.